A selection of T cell receptor beta chains follows, all from one sample in a study of molecular identifiers for immune sequencing clone quantification. TCRdb re-analysed the PCR reads in MiXCR, keeping a single row per CDR3 protein. The repertoire holds under 600,000 distinct CDR3 sequences, with about 21% as singletons. The source material was naive CD8+ T cells from blood, with Jurkat cell RNA spiked in. The receptor source for this set is a human donor in good health. Some libraries in this study had Jurkat cell RNA spiked in. Both conserved end residues are part of each CDR3. The order of the fields is CDR3 DNA, CDR3 protein, J gene, V gene, D gene, clone size. D genes are given only for firm matches. The size entry is marked missing in some rows and otherwise reads once, few, many or a size class.

DNA: TGCAGTGCTAGACCTTACCCGACAGGATCCTCCTACGAGCGGTACTTC
CDR3: CSARPYPTGSSYERYF
J: TRBJ2-7
V: TRBV20-1
D: NA
size: NA

DNA: TGCGCCAGCAGCCGCCGATCGGGGCCAGATACGCAGTATTTT
CDR3: CASSRRSGPDTQYF
J: TRBJ2-3
V: TRBV4-3
D: NA
size: many

DNA: TGCAGTGCTAGAGATCAGCGGGGGCCAACCTACGAGCAGTACTTC
CDR3: CSARDQRGPTYEQYF
J: TRBJ2-7
V: TRBV20-1
D: TRBD2
size: few

DNA: TGTGCCAGCAGCCCGGGACTAGCAAACGGGGAGCTGTTTTTT
CDR3: CASSPGLANGELFF
J: TRBJ2-2
V: TRBV7-9
D: TRBD2
size: NA

DNA: TGTGCCAGCAGCCATCCAGAGGGGGAGAACTATGGCTACACCTTC
CDR3: CASSHPEGENYGYTF
J: TRBJ1-2
V: TRBV14
D: NA
size: few

DNA: TGTGCCAGCAGTTTATGGGAAAGCAAAAACATTCAGTACTTC
CDR3: CASSLWESKNIQYF
J: TRBJ2-4
V: TRBV28
D: NA
size: few

DNA: TGTGCCACCGGCGGGGTCGGGACTAGCCTTGGTACAGATACGCAGTATTTT
CDR3: CATGGVGTSLGTDTQYF
J: TRBJ2-3
V: TRBV10-3
D: TRBD2
size: many

DNA: TGCGCCAGCAGCCAAGGTACAGGGGCGAGAAACACTGAAGCTTTCTTT
CDR3: CASSQGTGARNTEAFF
J: TRBJ1-1
V: TRBV4-3
D: TRBD1
size: many

DNA: TGTGCCAGCTCACCATGGGACAGCGCTTCCCTCGAGCAGTACTTC
CDR3: CASSPWDSASLEQYF
J: TRBJ2-7
V: TRBV18
D: TRBD1
size: few

DNA: TGCGCCAGCAGCCATAACAGGGGTAGGTTGGATACGCAGTATTTT
CDR3: CASSHNRGRLDTQYF
J: TRBJ2-3
V: TRBV4-3
D: TRBD1
size: few

DNA: TGTGCCAGCAGCTTAGGTACAGGGGGCATTATTGAAGCTTTCTTT
CDR3: CASSLGTGGIIEAFF
J: TRBJ1-1
V: TRBV7-9
D: TRBD1
size: few

DNA: TGTGCCAGCAGCTTAGCCCCGGGACAGGGACGGGGGAGTGACTACGAGCAGTACTTC
CDR3: CASSLAPGQGRGSDYEQYF
J: TRBJ2-7
V: TRBV7-9
D: TRBD1
size: many

DNA: TGTGCCAGCAGCAGAGCGGACGTCTACGGGCAGTACTTC
CDR3: CASSRADVYGQYF
J: TRBJ2-7
V: TRBV7-9
D: NA
size: few

DNA: TGTGCCAGCAGCCCGACAGATTACGAGCAGTACTTC
CDR3: CASSPTDYEQYF
J: TRBJ2-7
V: TRBV18
D: NA
size: many

DNA: TGTGCCAGTAGTATCCCCGGACAGATCTATGGCTACACCTTC
CDR3: CASSIPGQIYGYTF
J: TRBJ1-2
V: TRBV19
D: NA
size: many

DNA: TGTGCCAGCAGGATACGTAGCGGGATCGCCTACGAGCAGTACTTC
CDR3: CASRIRSGIAYEQYF
J: TRBJ2-7
V: TRBV28
D: TRBD2
size: NA

DNA: TGTGCCAGCAGCAATAATAGGGGGGACAGAAAGTACGAGCAGTACTTC
CDR3: CASSNNRGDRKYEQYF
J: TRBJ2-7
V: TRBV21-1
D: NA
size: many

DNA: TGTGCCAGCAGCAAGCCGGGGACTAGCGAGTTGGATACGCAGTATTTT
CDR3: CASSKPGTSELDTQYF
J: TRBJ2-3
V: TRBV12-3/TRBV12-4
D: TRBD2
size: NA

DNA: TGCGCCAGCAGCCGCCGGGACAGTCAGAATGAAAAACTGTTTTTT
CDR3: CASSRRDSQNEKLFF
J: TRBJ1-4
V: TRBV4-3
D: TRBD1
size: many

DNA: TGTGCCAGCAGTCATCCGGGGTATGACACTGAAGCTTTCTTT
CDR3: CASSHPGYDTEAFF
J: TRBJ1-1
V: TRBV12-3/TRBV12-4
D: NA
size: NA

DNA: TGCGCCAGCAGCCAATTGGGGCAGGGGGCTTCTACGCGGGGCTACACCTTC
CDR3: CASSQLGQGASTRGYTF
J: TRBJ1-2
V: TRBV4-1
D: TRBD1
size: many

DNA: TGTGCCTGGAGTGTACTAGCGGGAGAGCATGAGCAGTTCTTC
CDR3: CAWSVLAGEHEQFF
J: TRBJ2-1
V: TRBV30
D: TRBD2
size: few

DNA: TGTGCCAGCAGTCCCCTCCCCCAGCTTGGCGACACCATATATTTT
CDR3: CASSPLPQLGDTIYF
J: TRBJ1-3
V: TRBV28
D: NA
size: NA

DNA: TGCAGTGCTAGGACAGGGAAGAACTACGAGCAGTACTTC
CDR3: CSARTGKNYEQYF
J: TRBJ2-7
V: TRBV20-1
D: TRBD1
size: many

DNA: TGCAGCGTAAGGGGGACTACTAATGAAAAACTGTTTTTT
CDR3: CSVRGTTNEKLFF
J: TRBJ1-4
V: TRBV29-1
D: NA
size: many

DNA: TGTGCCAGCAGGAGCCCACAGGGGAACCAAGAGACCCAGTACTTC
CDR3: CASRSPQGNQETQYF
J: TRBJ2-5
V: TRBV2
D: TRBD1
size: NA

DNA: TGCGCCAGCAGCCCCCCCGGGGGCTCAGAGACCCAGTACTTC
CDR3: CASSPPGGSETQYF
J: TRBJ2-5
V: TRBV5-1
D: NA
size: many

DNA: TGTGCCTGGAGTACAGACCGAAATCAGCCCCAGCATTTT
CDR3: CAWSTDRNQPQHF
J: TRBJ1-5
V: TRBV30
D: NA
size: NA

DNA: TGTGCCAGCAGGAAATACCGGGAAGCCGGGGAGCTGTTTTTT
CDR3: CASRKYREAGELFF
J: TRBJ2-2
V: TRBV28
D: NA
size: many

DNA: TGCAGTGCAAGGGCAGCGAACACCGGGGAGCTGTTTTTT
CDR3: CSARAANTGELFF
J: TRBJ2-2
V: TRBV20-1
D: NA
size: NA

DNA: TGCAGCGTTGTGGAGACTAGAGTTTACAATGAGCAGTTCTTC
CDR3: CSVVETRVYNEQFF
J: TRBJ2-1
V: TRBV29-1
D: NA
size: NA

DNA: TGCAGCGTTCCCGCCCGAGGAGGGGGGGACACTGAAGCTTTCTTT
CDR3: CSVPARGGGDTEAFF
J: TRBJ1-1
V: TRBV29-1
D: NA
size: many

DNA: TGCAGCGTTGAAGGGGGGACACTTGCCTACAATGAGCAGTTCTTC
CDR3: CSVEGGTLAYNEQFF
J: TRBJ2-1
V: TRBV29-1
D: NA
size: NA